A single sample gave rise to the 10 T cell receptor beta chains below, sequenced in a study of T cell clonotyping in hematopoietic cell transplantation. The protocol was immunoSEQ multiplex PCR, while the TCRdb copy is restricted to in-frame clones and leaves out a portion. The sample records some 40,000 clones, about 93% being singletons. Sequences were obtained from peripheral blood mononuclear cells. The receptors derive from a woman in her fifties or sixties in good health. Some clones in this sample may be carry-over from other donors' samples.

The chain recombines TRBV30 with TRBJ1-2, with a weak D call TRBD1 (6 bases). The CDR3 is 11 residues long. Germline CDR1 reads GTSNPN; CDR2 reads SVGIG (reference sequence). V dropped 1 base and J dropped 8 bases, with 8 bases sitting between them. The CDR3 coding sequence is TGTGCCTGGAGTGATGGGGGCGGCTACACCTTC. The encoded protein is CAWSDGGGYTF.

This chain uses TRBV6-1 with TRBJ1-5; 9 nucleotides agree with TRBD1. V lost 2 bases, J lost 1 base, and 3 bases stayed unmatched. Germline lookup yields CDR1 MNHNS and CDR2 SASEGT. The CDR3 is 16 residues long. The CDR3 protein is CASSELDRGSNQPQHF. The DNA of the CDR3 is TGTGCCAGCAGTGAACTGGACAGGGGAAGCAATCAGCCCCAGCATTTT.

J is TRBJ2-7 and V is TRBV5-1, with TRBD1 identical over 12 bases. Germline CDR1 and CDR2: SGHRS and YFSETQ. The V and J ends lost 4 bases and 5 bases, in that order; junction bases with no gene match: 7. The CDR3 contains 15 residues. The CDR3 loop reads CASSVSGTGGHEQYF. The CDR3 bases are TGCGCCAGCAGCGTAAGCGGGACAGGGGGCCACGAGCAGTACTTC.

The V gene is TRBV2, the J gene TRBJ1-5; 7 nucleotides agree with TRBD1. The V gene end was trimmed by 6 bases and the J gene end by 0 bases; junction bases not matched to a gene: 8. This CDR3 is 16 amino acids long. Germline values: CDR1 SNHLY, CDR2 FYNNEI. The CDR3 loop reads CASRGDSQYSNQPQHF. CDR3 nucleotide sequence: TGTGCCAGCAGGGGGGACAGCCAATATAGCAATCAGCCCCAGCATTTT.

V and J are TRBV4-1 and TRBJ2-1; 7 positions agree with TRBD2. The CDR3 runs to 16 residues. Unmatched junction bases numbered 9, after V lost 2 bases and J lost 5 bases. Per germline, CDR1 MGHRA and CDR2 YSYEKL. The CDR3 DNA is TGCGCCAGCAGCCAACCCGGACTAGAACCTCACAATGAGCAGTTCTTC. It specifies CASSQPGLEPHNEQFF.

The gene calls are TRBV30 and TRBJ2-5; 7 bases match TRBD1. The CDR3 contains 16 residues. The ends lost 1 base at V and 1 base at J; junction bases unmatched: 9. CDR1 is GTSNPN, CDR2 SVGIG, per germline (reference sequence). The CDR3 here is CAWSAHSGTVQETQYF. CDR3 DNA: TGTGCCTGGAGTGCACACTCAGGGACAGTCCAAGAGACCCAGTACTTC. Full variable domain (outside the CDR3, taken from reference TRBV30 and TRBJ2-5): SQTIHQWPATLVQPVGSPLSLECTVEGTSNPNLYWYRQAAGRGLQLLFYSVGIGQISSEVPQNLSASRPQDRQFILSSKKLLLSDSGFYLCAWSAHSGTVQETQYFGPGTRLLVL.

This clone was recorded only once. DNA of the CDR3: TGTGCCAGCAGCTTCTCGCCCTCTCAGGGGCTTCTCTCCTATAATTCACCCCTCCACTTT. Protein product: CASSFSPSQGLLSYNSPLHF. The chain carries TRBV7-6 and TRBJ1-6; D may be TRBD1 (6 bases). CDR3 length: 20 amino acids. V lost 3 bases to trimming and J lost 0 bases, with 21 bases between them. Per the germline V gene, CDR1 is SGHVS and CDR2 is FNYEAQ.

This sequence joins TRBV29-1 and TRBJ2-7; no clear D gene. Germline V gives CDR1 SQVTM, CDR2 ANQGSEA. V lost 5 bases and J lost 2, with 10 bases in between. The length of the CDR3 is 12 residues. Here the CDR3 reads CSVLGETYEQYF. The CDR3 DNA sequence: TGCAGCGTTTTAGGAGAGACCTACGAGCAGTACTTC.

As DNA, the CDR3 is TGTGCCAGCAGTTACTCGATAGGAGATAACTATGGCTACACCTTC. Translating it yields CASSYSIGDNYGYTF. The chain has TRBV6-5 and TRBJ1-2; D remains unclear. From germline, CDR1 is MNHEY and CDR2 SVGAGI. The CDR3 covers 15 residues. The V gene lost 0 bases and the J gene lost 1 base, with 9 bases spanning the gap.

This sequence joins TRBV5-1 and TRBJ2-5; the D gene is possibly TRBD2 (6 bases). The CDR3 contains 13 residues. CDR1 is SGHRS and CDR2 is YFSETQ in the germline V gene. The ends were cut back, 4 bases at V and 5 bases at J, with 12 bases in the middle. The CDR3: CASSGTGEETQYF. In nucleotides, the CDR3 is TGCGCCAGCAGCGGGACGGGGGAGGAGACCCAGTACTTC.